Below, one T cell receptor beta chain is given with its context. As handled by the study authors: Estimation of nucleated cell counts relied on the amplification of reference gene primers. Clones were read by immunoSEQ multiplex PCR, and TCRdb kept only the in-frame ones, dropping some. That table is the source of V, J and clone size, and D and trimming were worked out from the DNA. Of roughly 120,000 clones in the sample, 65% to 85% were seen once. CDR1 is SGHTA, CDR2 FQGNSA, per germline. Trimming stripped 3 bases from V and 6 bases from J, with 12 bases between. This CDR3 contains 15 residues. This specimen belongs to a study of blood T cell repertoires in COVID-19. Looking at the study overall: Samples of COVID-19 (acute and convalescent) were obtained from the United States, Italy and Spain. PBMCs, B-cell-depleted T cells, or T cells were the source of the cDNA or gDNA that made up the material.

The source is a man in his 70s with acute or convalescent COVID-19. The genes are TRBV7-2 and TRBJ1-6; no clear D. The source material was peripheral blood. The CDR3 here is CASSFSYRSNSPLHF. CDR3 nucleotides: TGTGCCAGCAGCTTTAGTTACAGATCTAATTCACCCCTCCACTTT.